This note documents a single T cell receptor beta chain sequence. Its antigen is not identified. The data were obtained in a study of blood T cells in healthy people across ages. For the second PCR, which ran for 7 to 11 cycles, a sample-barcoded 5' primer and a J-beta primer mix were used. Every cDNA molecule carried a tag from a template-switch adaptor bearing 12 random nucleotides. TCRdb redid the calling of the 5' RACE reads with MiXCR, one entry per CDR3 protein. Here the sample spans 550,000 to 700,000 distinct CDR3 sequences, 27% being singletons. The CDR3 consists of 13 residues. Trimming cost V 6 bases and J 3 bases, with 12 bases left between them. Germline-derived CDR1 and CDR2 are DFQATT and SNEGSKA (reference sequence). Study observations and caveats: Diversity figures based on one million T cells were deemed too low. Diversity was higher, and naive CD4+ cells more numerous, in long-lived donors than in aged donors.

The material sequenced was blood. The origin of this receptor is a woman aged 70 to 79 in good health. This sequence joins TRBV20-1 and TRBJ2-4; D possibly uses TRBD1 or TRBD2 (5 bases each). In DNA, the CDR3 is TGCAGTGCCCAGAGGGGCCTCAAAAACATTCAGTACTTC. Translating it yields CSAQRGLKNIQYF.